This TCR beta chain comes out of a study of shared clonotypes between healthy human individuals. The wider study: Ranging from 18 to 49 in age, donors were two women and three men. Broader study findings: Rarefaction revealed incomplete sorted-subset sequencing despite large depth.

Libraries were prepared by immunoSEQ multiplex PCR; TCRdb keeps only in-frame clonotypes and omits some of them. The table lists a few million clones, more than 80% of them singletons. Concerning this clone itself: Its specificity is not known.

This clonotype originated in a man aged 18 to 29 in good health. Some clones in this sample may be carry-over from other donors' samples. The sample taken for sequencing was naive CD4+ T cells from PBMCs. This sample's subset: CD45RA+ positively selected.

CDR3 coding DNA: TGTGCCAGCAGCTCGGGGCAGCCCGGGGAGCTGTTTTTT. Translation: CASSSGQPGELFF. V usage is TRBV7-7 and J usage is TRBJ2-2; D possibly uses TRBD1 or TRBD2 (5 bases each). CDR1 is SSHAT and CDR2 is FNYEAQ in the germline V gene (reference sequence). Trimming pared 4 bases from V and 6 bases from J, leaving 9 bases between. The CDR3 length is 13 residues.